A single TCR beta chain is shown here with its context. Antigen: not known. These data belong to a study of T cells in Graves' hyperthyroidism and ophthalmopathy. Disease lasting under 3 months, a NOSPECS grade of at least 4, and a Clinical Activity Score of at least 3 were features of the ophthalmopathy patients. General observations from the study: Median prediction lead before ophthalmopathy onset was 6 to 8 months with the model.

CDR1 is SGHTA and CDR2 is FQGTGA in the germline V gene. V was clipped by 6 bases and J by 6 bases; unmatched bases: 4. The CDR3 totals 13 residues. What was amplified from RNA transcripts were TCR beta CDR3 regions. The primer set for the first-round RT-PCR of the TCR CDR3 was HTBI. MiXCR was run by TCRdb on the multiplex PCR reads, yielding one entry per CDR3 protein. The data contain about 500,000 distinct CDR3 sequences, 15% to 20% of them singletons. The receptor was derived from a woman younger than 45 with Graves' ophthalmopathy. Specimen: blood. The V gene is TRBV7-3, the J gene TRBJ2-2; 7 bases line up with TRBD1. CDR3 loop: CASRAGGSGELFF. For the CDR3, the DNA is TGTGCCAGCAGGGCAGGGGGTTCCGGGGAGCTGTTTTTT.